Below are 17 T cell receptor beta chains sequenced from a single sample in a study of T-cell memory formation after mild COVID-19. TCRdb ran MiXCR on the 5' RACE reads and lists one entry per CDR3 protein. Among hundreds of thousands of distinct CDR3 sequences listed, approximately 20% were seen once. Sequencing used PBMCs or a T cell subset sorted from them (not recorded which). Receptors were obtained from an adult woman who had mild COVID-19 (a few samples of this study predate the infection). Cell type and time point are not known.

The chain uses TRBV4-1 and TRBJ1-1; 7 bases map to TRBD1. Germline CDR1 and CDR2: MGHRA and YSYEKL. The CDR3 spans 16 residues. Trimming took 3 bases from V and 0 from J; bases not matched to a gene: 7. The DNA of the CDR3 is TGCGCCAGCAGCCAGATGTCCGGGACAGTGAACACTGAAGCTTTCTTT. Translating it yields CASSQMSGTVNTEAFF.

This clonotype was detected a few times. The rearrangement uses TRBV7-2 and TRBJ2-7, with D possibly matching TRBD1 (5 bases). V shed 5 bases and J shed 9 bases, with 17 bases lying between them. The CDR3 runs to 13 residues. CDR1 is SGHTA and CDR2 is FQGNSA in the germline V gene. CDR3 region: CASSTQDRGGQYF. The CDR3 nucleotides are TGTGCCAGCAGCACCCAAGACAGAGGTGGGCAGTACTTC.

The chain has TRBV12-3 or TRBV12-4 and TRBJ2-1, with TRBD2 matching 10 bases. This CDR3 is 15 amino acids long. V gave up 5 bases and J gave up 7 bases; unmatched junction bases: 8. The CDR3 DNA is TGTGCCAGCAGTATGGGACTAGCGACTCTGAATGAGCAGTTCTTC. This codes for CASSMGLATLNEQFF.

The gene calls are TRBV4-2 and TRBJ2-5, with TRBD2 identical over 10 bases. Trimming took 3 bases from V and 1 from J; bases not matched to a gene: 5. Germline V gives CDR1 LGHNA, CDR2 YNFKEQ. The CDR3 is 16 amino acids. The CDR3 DNA reads TGTGCCAGCAGCCACATGACTAGCGGGCTCCAAGAGACCCAGTACTTC. Protein sequence: CASSHMTSGLQETQYF.

The rearrangement uses TRBV20-1 and TRBJ2-2, with unresolved D. This CDR3 comprises 14 residues. Per germline, CDR1 DFQATT and CDR2 SNEGSKA (reference sequence). V was cut by 5 bases and J by 3 bases, with 13 bases left in between. DNA for the CDR3: TGCAGTGCTCCACCCCGCGGATACACCGGGGAGCTGTTTTTT. Its protein is CSAPPRGYTGELFF.

This clonotype has more than one count but fewer than ten. The chain has TRBV6-2 or TRBV6-3 and TRBJ2-7; D uncertain. The CDR3 contains 13 residues. Germline CDR1 reads MNHEY; CDR2 reads SVGEGT. V dropped 2 bases and J dropped 6 bases, with 11 bases sitting between them. The CDR3 is CASSYPNGSEQYF. CDR3 nucleotide sequence: TGTGCCAGCAGTTACCCAAACGGATCCGAGCAGTACTTC.

This clonotype appeared a few times. The chain has TRBV25-1 and TRBJ2-7; D is ambiguous. V lost 2 bases to trimming and J lost 4 bases, with 15 bases between them. Germline CDR1 reads MGHDK; CDR2 reads SYGVNS. CDR3 length: 15 amino acids. The CDR3: CASSEPTTSLYEQYF. CDR3 in DNA: TGTGCCAGCAGTGAACCAACGACAAGTCTATACGAGCAGTACTTC.

The chain is built from TRBV7-9 and TRBJ2-3; D is unclear. This CDR3 is 11 amino acids long. Trimming cost V 7 bases and J 2 bases, with 4 bases left between them. Germline lookup yields CDR1 SEHNR and CDR2 FQNEAQ (reference sequence). This CDR3 is CASTLTDTQYF. The CDR3 DNA reads as TGTGCCAGCACCCTCACAGATACGCAGTATTTT.

The V call is TRBV2, the J call TRBJ1-1; D possibly corresponds to TRBD1 (5 bases). Trimming removed 1 base from V and 10 bases from J, with 16 bases in between. Germline CDR1 is SNHLY and CDR2 is FYNNEI. This CDR3 spans 14 amino acids. The CDR3 DNA reads as TGTGCCAGCAGTGAAGGGCTGGGGCTCCGAGGAGCTTTCTTT. This sequence encodes CASSEGLGLRGAFF.

This clonotype was observed many times. The chain is built from TRBV12-3 or TRBV12-4 and TRBJ2-7; D unclear. This CDR3 has 13 amino acids. V gave up 4 bases and J gave up 0 bases, with 7 bases separating them. The CDR3 region is CASSSESSYEQYF. The DNA of the CDR3 is TGTGCCAGCAGTTCGGAGAGCTCCTACGAGCAGTACTTC.

This chain uses TRBV18 with TRBJ2-1; D gene ambiguous. Trimming cost V 3 bases and J 0 bases, with 9 bases left between them. Germline values: CDR1 KGHSH, CDR2 LQKENI. The CDR3 has 15 residues. The CDR3 protein is CASSPVRSSYNEQFF. In DNA, the CDR3 is TGTGCCAGCTCACCGGTCCGGAGCTCCTACAATGAGCAGTTCTTC.

This clonotype was picked up many times. The rearrangement joins TRBV12-3 or TRBV12-4 to TRBJ1-1, with D possibly TRBD1 on 5 matching bases. The CDR3 totals 14 residues. V lost 1 base and J lost 1, with 7 bases in between. The CDR3 nucleotides read TGTGCCAGCAGTTTAGTGGGGGAGAACACTGAAGCTTTCTTT. It encodes CASSLVGENTEAFF.

The genes are TRBV20-1 and TRBJ2-5; D is uncertain. CDR1 is DFQATT, CDR2 SNEGSKA, per germline (reference sequence). V was trimmed by 5 bases and J by 2 bases, leaving 18 bases between them. The CDR3 is made up of 15 amino acids. CDR3 bases: TGCAGTGCTGCCCCACCGGACGGTCTTCAAGAGACCCAGTACTTC. Its protein product is CSAAPPDGLQETQYF.

This clonotype was seen more than once but under ten times. This chain joins TRBV29-1 and TRBJ2-1, with a weak D call TRBD2 (5 bases). Between the trimmed V and J ends, which lost 6 bases and 5 bases, there was a span of 11 bases. CDR3 length: 12 residues. Germline lookup yields CDR1 SQVTM and CDR2 ANQGSEA. CDR3 sequence: CSVRRTDNEQFF. CDR3 coding DNA: TGCAGCGTACGGAGGACCGACAATGAGCAGTTCTTC.

The gene calls are TRBV21-1 and TRBJ1-1; the D call TRBD1 from the table was never checked on the DNA. TRBV21-1 is termed a pseudogene. The length of the CDR3 is 17 residues. In nucleotides, the CDR3 is TGTGCCAGCACCACGAACCGGGACAGGGATAGCCACACTGAAGCTTTCTTT. Translation: CASTTNRDRDSHTEAFF.

This clonotype was observed a handful of times. This rearrangement joins TRBV19 to TRBJ2-4, with TRBD1 identical over 9 bases. The CDR3 contains 16 residues. CDR1 is LNHDA and CDR2 is SQIVND in the germline V gene (reference sequence). V trimming: 4 bases; J trimming: 1 base; junction bases outside the gene matches: 5. CDR3 in DNA: TGTGCCAGTAGTACCCTCGGACAGGGGGCCAAAAACATTCAGTACTTC. It codes for CASSTLGQGAKNIQYF.

J is TRBJ1-2 and V is TRBV7-3; 11 bases match TRBD1. The germline V gene encodes CDR1 SGHTA and CDR2 FQGTGA. CDR3 size: 16 residues. V lost 1 base, J lost 7 bases, and 8 bases stayed unmatched. The CDR3: CASSLNPGTGGRGYTF. In nucleotides, the CDR3 is TGTGCCAGCAGCTTAAACCCCGGGACAGGGGGTCGTGGCTACACCTTC.